This T cell receptor beta chain came from a study of neurological immune-mediated disorders (dated by TCRdb to about 2019). Background for the entire study: Among the 34 multiple sclerosis patients, relapsing-remitting MS was present in 31 and secondary progressive MS was present in 3. Peripheral blood TCR-beta repertoires from patients with HTLV-I-associated myelopathy (HAM/TSP), patients with multiple sclerosis, and healthy controls were compared in the study using UMI-based sequencing. Longitudinal samples, technical triplicates and paired sorted CD4+ and CD8+ T-cell subsets, alongside PBMC samples, were included among the roughly 100 TCR-beta libraries. The cohort included approximately 70 subjects: around 15 with HAM/TSP, about 34 with multiple sclerosis, and 20 healthy controls. The paper as a whole reports these results and caveats: The MS cluster was not associated with any clinical or MRI features, and the authors stated that larger cohorts are needed. TCR clonal expansion was greatest in HAM/TSP patients and smallest in MS patients, who ranked below even healthy controls. Across subjects, expanded clones never shared an identical CDR3 amino acid sequence, which suggests that the TCR-beta repertoires in every group were private. In phylogenetic analysis, the repertoires of 18 of 34 MS patients grouped into a cluster of related CDR3 sequences, which suggests a possible signature at the repertoire level.

Including cysteine and phenylalanine, the CDR3 has 15 amino acids. Left in the record is the CDR3 DNA by itself, 45 bases read in frame from the first base. V gives up 11 bases and J gives up 0 bases, and the segment between their germline ends measures 17 bases. CDR1 and CDR2, per the germline V gene, are ENHRY and SYGVKD. This clonotype was seen ten or more times. No antigen is known for it. No base qualities exist here, and no much larger clone lies one base off it. For the unsorted PBMC libraries, 2 million PBMCs were stored in RNAlater at -80 degrees C until RNA extraction and were used to generate the libraries. Multiple sclerosis patients were enrolled in a US clinical protocol under which disease progression was evaluated by magnetic resonance imaging. PBMCs were separated from peripheral blood using Ficoll-Hypaque density gradient centrifugation and then cryopreserved in liquid nitrogen. cDNA was synthesized by template-switch 5'RACE using a primer with a 10-nucleotide random unique molecular identifier that tagged each TCR transcript. Every sequencing run covered 15-18 subjects and yielded more than 200 million TCR-beta sequences. The RNeasy kit was used for extraction of total RNA. The KAPA Real-time Library Amplification kit was used to amplify TCR-beta VDJ regions with primers targeting the TCR constant region and the 5'RACE anchor. A first PCR added sample indexes and Illumina adaptors, and a second PCR then raised library yield. The roughly 650 bp TCR product was size-selected on a 2% E-gel SizeSelection system after Ampure bead purification. Library quality was checked on a Bioanalyzer, concentration was measured with Qubit, and libraries were quantified with the Kapa Library Quantification kit before pooling. An Illumina HiSeq 2500 was used to sequence the libraries paired-end at 2 x 150 bp. To increase sequence diversity, roughly 24-32% phiX was spiked into each library pool. As for the original processing: Quality-filtered reads were processed with the UMI-based MiGEC pipeline, and over 90% of raw TCR sequences were removed by the MiGEC pipeline during error correction. IMGT germline references were used for aligning VDJ genes, and each clonotype was defined as a unique CDR3 amino acid sequence together with its V-J genes. Clonal expansion, Shannon diversity, and CDR3 relatedness (CalcPairwiseDistances, ClusterSamples) were evaluated with VDJtools, and phylogenetic trees were built with CLCbio workbench. A clone was classed as expanded if it had 8 or more unique UMIs, a cutoff based on coefficient-of-variation modelling across technical triplicates. The raw public data were reprocessed by TCRdb itself: fastp quality trimming at Q25, MiXCR clonotype calling, in-frame beta chains only. Rows merge per CDR3 protein into single entries with the most common DNA and genes. TCRdb, not the authors, supplied the V and J calls. The sample records about 66,000 distinct CDR3 sequences, 3% to 5% of which are singletons. Around 1.3% of the sample is taken by the ten largest.

The sequence links TRBV10-3 to TRBJ2-1; the D gene is perhaps TRBD2, from 5 matching bases. Sequences were obtained from PBMCs. The source is a man aged 30 to 45 with multiple sclerosis. The CDR3 sequence is CASGGGRSSYNEQFF. The nucleotides read TGTGCCTCTGGTGGCGGGCGGAGCTCCTACAATGAGCAGTTCTTC.